A single TCR beta chain is shown here with its context. By how much of the sample it makes up, this clonotype is medium-sized (0.01 to 0.1%). What this receptor recognizes is not known. There are no base qualities to consult, and no much larger clone falls within one base. This entry is derived from a study. V lost 3 bases and J lost 1 base, and the count of bases not matched to a germline gene is 13. The CDR3 starts with the cysteine, ends with the phenylalanine, and has 18 residues. Only the CDR3 DNA stays, 54 bases, in frame from base 1. CDR1 is given as SGHTA and CDR2 as FQGTGA, both from the germline V gene. Instrument on record: Illumina MiSeq. In TCRdb, the public reads were trimmed at Q25 with fastp and aligned with MiXCR, with productive beta chains retained. For every CDR3 protein sequence, its rows merge into one entry that carries the most common genes and DNA. The sample records several thousand distinct CDR3 sequences, roughly 8.3% of which are singletons. Clones ranked in the top ten supply roughly 9% of the sample.

Sequenced sample: CD4+ T cells from synovial fluid. The chain links TRBV7-3 with TRBJ1-1; 8 bases in the middle match TRBD1. This sequence was found in a human donor with rheumatoid arthritis. The encoded CDR3 is CASSLQPLRGRGNTEAFF. In nucleotide form, the sequence is TGTGCCAGCAGCTTGCAGCCACTCAGGGGGCGGGGGAACACTGAAGCTTTCTTT.